This T cell receptor (beta chain) was identified in a study of blood T cell repertoires in COVID-19. Across the whole study: Sites in the United States, Italy and Spain provided acute and convalescent COVID-19 samples. T cells, B-cell-depleted T cells, or PBMCs supplied cDNA or gDNA.

Only in-frame clones appear in the TCRdb table, and some are missing; sequencing was by immunoSEQ multiplex PCR. Found here are roughly 100,000 clones, just under 95% of them singletons; the top ten hold 1.5% to 2.5%. Sequencing was performed on peripheral blood. The TCR comes from a woman aged 50 to 60 with COVID-19, enrolled during active disease.

This chain's CDR3 is CASGGRTGELFF. DNA of the CDR3: TGTGCCAGCGGGGGGAGAACCGGGGAGCTGTTTTTT. The V and J genes are TRBV12-3 or TRBV12-4 and TRBJ2-2; a possible D gene is TRBD2 (6 bases). Trimming took off 8 bases at V and 5 bases at J, with 9 bases between the two ends. The CDR3 covers 12 residues.